What follows are 2 T cell receptor beta chains derived from one specimen sequenced in a study of T cells in Graves' hyperthyroidism and ophthalmopathy. RNA transcripts yielded amplified TCR beta CDR3 regions. TCR CDR3 regions were first amplified by RT-PCR with HTBI primers. TCRdb passed the multiplex PCR reads through MiXCR, listing each CDR3 protein once. The sample comprises 550,000 to 600,000 distinct CDR3 sequences, about half of which are singletons, and roughly 19% rests with the top ten. The sample consisted of peripheral blood or thyroid tissue (not recorded which). The receptor set was obtained from an adult woman with Graves' disease, either hyperthyroidism or ophthalmopathy (not recorded which).

Turning to this clonotype: A much bigger clone sits one base away, suggesting this may be a read error. The CDR3 sequence is CASSLREAPKETQYF. The CDR3 DNA follows: TGTGCCAGCAGTTTGCGGGAAGCACCCAAAGAGACCCAGTACTTC. The rearrangement links TRBV10-3 to TRBJ2-5; D is possibly TRBD2 (6 bases). Germline assignment: CDR1 ENHRY and CDR2 SYGVKD. The CDR3 has 15 residues.

On this clonotype: One junction end does not reproduce the germline sequence, and a read error may be involved. V usage is TRBV7-2 and J usage is TRBJ2-7; D ambiguous. CDR3 length: 12 amino acids. The V gene's germline CDR1 is SGHTA and CDR2 FQGNSA. Here the CDR3 reads CASSPAAGSLHF. The CDR3 DNA is TGTGCCAGCAGCCCGGCGGCAGGCAGCCTACACTTC.